Reported below is one T cell receptor beta chain. The antigen is unknown. This sample was taken from a study of yellow fever vaccine responses in identical twins. Study results and limitations: Twins showed a vaccine T cell response that reportedly seemed partly convergent, partly personalized.

Germline values: CDR1 PRHDT, CDR2 FYEKMQ (reference sequence). The V gene lost 5 bases and the J gene lost 1 base, with 8 bases spanning the gap. CDR3 length: 13 amino acids. MiXCR, run by TCRdb on the RT-PCR reads, gives a single entry per CDR3 protein. The table includes 4,500 or so distinct CDR3 sequences, 75% to 85% detected once. The clonotype was recovered from a woman aged 18 to 35 who received the yellow fever vaccine. Material: T cells from blood (PBMCs), unsorted or a sorted subset (not recorded which), obtained before or after yellow fever vaccination (not recorded which). This rearrangement joins TRBV13 to TRBJ1-1, with D perhaps TRBD1 (5 bases). The CDR3: CASSPGTNTEAFF. CDR3 nucleotides: TGTGCCAGCAGCCCAGGGACGAACACTGAAGCTTTCTTT.